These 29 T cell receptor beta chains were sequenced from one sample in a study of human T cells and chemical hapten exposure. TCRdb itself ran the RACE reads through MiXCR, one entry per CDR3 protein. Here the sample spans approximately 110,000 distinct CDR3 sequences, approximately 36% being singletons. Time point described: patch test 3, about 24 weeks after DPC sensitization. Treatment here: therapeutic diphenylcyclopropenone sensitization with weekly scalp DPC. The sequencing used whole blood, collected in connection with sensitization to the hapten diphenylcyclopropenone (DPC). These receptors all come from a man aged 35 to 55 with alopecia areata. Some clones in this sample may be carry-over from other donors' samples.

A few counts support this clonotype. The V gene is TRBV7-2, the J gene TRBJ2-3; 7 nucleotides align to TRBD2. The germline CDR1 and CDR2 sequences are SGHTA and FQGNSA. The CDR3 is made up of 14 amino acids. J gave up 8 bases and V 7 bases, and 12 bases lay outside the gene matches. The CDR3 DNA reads TGTGCCAGCACGCAATCTAGCGGTTCTGCTACGCAGTATTTT. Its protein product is CASTQSSGSATQYF.

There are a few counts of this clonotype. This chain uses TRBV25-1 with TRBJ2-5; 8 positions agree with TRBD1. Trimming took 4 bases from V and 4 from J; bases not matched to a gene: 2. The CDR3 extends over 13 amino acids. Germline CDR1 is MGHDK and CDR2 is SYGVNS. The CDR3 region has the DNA TGTGCCAGCAGTGGGACAGGGCGAGAGACCCAGTACTTC. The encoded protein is CASSGTGRETQYF.

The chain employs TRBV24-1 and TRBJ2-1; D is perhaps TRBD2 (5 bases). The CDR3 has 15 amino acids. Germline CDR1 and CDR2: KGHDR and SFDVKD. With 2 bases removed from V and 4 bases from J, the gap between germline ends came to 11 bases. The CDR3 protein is CATSDSLGAYNEQFF. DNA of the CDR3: TGTGCCACCAGTGATTCTCTGGGAGCGTACAATGAGCAGTTCTTC.

CDR3 region: CASSLVGRVRSYEQYV. Written as DNA, the CDR3 is TGCGCCAGCAGCCTTGTCGGGCGGGTCCGCTCCTACGAGCAGTACGTC. The V call is TRBV5-1, the J call TRBJ2-7; a weak D match, TRBD2 (5 bases). The germline V and J ends were trimmed by 4 bases and 0 bases, with 17 bases remaining between them. Germline assignment: CDR1 SGHRS and CDR2 YFSETQ. The CDR3 runs 16 residues.

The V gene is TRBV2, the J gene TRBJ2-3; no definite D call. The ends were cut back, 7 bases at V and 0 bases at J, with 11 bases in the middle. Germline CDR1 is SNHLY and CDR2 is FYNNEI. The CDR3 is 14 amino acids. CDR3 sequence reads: CASIPETSTDTQYF. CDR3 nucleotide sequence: TGTGCCAGCATTCCGGAGACTAGCACAGATACGCAGTATTTT.

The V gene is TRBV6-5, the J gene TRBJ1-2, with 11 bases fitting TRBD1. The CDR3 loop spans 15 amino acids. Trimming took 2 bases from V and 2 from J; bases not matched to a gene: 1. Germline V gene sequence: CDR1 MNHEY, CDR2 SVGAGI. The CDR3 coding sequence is TGTGCCAGCAGTTACCGGGACAGGGGGAACTATGGCTACACCTTC. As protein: CASSYRDRGNYGYTF.

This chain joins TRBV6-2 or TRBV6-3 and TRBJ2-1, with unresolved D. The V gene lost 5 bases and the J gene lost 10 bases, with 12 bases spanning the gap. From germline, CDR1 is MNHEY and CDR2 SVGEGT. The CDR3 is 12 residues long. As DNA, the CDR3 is TGTGCCAGCAGTCGGTCGTCGATAGAGCAGTTCTTC. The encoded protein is CASSRSSIEQFF.

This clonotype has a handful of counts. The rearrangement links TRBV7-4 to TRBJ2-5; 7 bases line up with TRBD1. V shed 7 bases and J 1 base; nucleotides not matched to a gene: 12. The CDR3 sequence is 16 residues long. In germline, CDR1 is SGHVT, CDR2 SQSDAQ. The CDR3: CASTNHPGGSQETQYF. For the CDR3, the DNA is TGTGCCAGCACGAACCACCCAGGGGGTTCCCAAGAGACCCAGTACTTC.

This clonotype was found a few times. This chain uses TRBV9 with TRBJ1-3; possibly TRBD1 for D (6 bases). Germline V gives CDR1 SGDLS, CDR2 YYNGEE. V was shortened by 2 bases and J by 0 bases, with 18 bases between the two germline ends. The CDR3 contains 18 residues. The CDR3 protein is CASSVGLPDRASGNTIYF. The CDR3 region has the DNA TGTGCCAGCAGCGTCGGGCTACCGGACAGAGCCTCTGGAAACACCATATATTTT.

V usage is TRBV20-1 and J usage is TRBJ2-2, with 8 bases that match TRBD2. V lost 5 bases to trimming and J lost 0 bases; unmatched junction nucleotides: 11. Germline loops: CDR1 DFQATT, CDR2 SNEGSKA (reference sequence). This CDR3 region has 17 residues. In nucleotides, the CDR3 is TGCAGTGCTGCAAGCGGCAGCGGGGGCTCGAACACCGGGGAGCTGTTTTTT. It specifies CSAASGSGGSNTGELFF.

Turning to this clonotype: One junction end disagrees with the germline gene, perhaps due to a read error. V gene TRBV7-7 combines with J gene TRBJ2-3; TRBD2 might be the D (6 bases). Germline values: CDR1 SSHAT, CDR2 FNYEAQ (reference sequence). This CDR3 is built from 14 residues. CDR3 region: CASSLGLSTDTQYF. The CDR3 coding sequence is TGTGCTAGCAGCTTGGGACTGAGCACAGATACGCAGTATTTT.

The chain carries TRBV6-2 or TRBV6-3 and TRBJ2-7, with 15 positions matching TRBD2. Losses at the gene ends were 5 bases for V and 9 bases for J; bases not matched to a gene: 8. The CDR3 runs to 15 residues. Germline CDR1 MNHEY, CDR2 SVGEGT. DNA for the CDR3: TGTGCCAGCAGTCCAACCGGGACTAGCGGGAGGAGGCAGTACTTC. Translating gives CASSPTGTSGRRQYF.

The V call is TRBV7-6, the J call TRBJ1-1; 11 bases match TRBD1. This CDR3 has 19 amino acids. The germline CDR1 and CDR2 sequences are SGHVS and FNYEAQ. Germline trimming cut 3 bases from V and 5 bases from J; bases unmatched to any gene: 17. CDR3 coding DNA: TGTGCCAGCAGCTTTTTCCCAAAAGGGACAGGGGGTAAAGGGACTGAAGCTTTCTTT. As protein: CASSFFPKGTGGKGTEAFF.

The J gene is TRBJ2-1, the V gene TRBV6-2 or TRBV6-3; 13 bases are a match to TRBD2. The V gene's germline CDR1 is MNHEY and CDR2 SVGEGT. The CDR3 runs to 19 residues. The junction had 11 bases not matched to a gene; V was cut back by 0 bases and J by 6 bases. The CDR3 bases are TGTGCCAGCAGTTACTCCCGCGGGACTAGCGGGACTCGAGGCAATGAGCAGTTCTTC. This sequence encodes CASSYSRGTSGTRGNEQFF.

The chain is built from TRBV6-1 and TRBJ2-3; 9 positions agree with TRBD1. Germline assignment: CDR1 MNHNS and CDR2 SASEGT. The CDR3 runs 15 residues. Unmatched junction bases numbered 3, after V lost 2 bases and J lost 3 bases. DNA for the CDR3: TGTGCCAGCAGTGAATGGACAGGGGCGACAGATACGCAGTATTTT. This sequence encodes CASSEWTGATDTQYF.

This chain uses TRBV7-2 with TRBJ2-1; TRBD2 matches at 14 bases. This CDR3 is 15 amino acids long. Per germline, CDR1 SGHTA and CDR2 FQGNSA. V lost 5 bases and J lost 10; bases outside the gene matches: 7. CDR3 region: CASSEGLAGVREQFF. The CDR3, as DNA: TGTGCCAGCAGCGAGGGACTAGCGGGAGTTCGGGAGCAGTTCTTC. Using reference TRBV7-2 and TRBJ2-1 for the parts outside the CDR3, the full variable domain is GAGVSQSPSNKVTEKGKDVELRCDPISGHTALYWYRQSLGQGLEFLIYFQGNSAPDKSGLPSDRFSAERTGGSVSTLTIQRTQQEDSAVYLCASSEGLAGVREQFFGPGTRLTVL.

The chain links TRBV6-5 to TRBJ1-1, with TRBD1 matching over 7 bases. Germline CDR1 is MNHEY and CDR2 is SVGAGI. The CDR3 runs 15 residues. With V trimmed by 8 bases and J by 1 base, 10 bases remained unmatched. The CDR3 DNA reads TGTGCCAGCTTGAGGCGACAGGGAAGGAACACTGAAGCTTTCTTT. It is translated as CASLRRQGRNTEAFF.

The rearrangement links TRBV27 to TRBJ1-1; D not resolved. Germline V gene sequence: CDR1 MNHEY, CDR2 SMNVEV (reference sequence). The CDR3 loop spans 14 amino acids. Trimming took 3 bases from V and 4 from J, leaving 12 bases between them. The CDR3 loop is CASSFRTLGTEAFF. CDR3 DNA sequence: TGTGCCAGCAGTTTCCGGACGTTGGGCACTGAAGCTTTCTTT.

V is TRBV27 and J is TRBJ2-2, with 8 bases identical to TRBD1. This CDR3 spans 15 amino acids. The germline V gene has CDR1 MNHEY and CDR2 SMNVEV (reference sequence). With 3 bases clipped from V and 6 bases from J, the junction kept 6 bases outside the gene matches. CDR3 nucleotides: TGTGCCAGCAGTTTCTGGACAGGGAGCGCCGGGGAGCTGTTTTTT. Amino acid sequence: CASSFWTGSAGELFF.

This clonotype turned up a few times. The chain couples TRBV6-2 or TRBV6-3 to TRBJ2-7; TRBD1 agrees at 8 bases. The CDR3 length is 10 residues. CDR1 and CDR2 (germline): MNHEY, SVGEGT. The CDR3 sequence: CGQGLEEQYV. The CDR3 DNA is TGTGGACAGGGGCTCGAGGAGCAGTACGTC.

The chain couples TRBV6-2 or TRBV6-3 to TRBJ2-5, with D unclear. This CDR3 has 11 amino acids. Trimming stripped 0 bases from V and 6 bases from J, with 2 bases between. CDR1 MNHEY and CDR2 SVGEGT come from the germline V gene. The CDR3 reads CASSYSQTQYF. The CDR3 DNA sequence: TGTGCCAGCAGTTACTCCCAGACCCAGTACTTC.

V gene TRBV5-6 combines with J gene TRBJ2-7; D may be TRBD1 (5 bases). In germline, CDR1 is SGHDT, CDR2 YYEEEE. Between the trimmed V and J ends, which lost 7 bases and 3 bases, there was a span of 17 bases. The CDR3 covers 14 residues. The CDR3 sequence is CASRRVLASYEQYF. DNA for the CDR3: TGTGCCAGCCGCAGGGTTCTCGCGAGCTACGAGCAGTACTTC.

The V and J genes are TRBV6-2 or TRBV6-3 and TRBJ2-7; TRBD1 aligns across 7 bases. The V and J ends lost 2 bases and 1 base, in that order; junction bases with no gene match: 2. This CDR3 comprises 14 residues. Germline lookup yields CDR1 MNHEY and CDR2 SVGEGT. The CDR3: CASSYDRVSYEQYV. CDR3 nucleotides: TGTGCCAGCAGTTACGACAGGGTTTCCTACGAGCAGTACGTC.

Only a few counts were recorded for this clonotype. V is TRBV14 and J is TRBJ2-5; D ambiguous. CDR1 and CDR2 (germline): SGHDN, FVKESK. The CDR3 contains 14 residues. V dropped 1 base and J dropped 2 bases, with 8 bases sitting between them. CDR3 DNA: TGTGCCAGCAGCCAAGTCAGCTATCAAGAGACCCAGTACTTC. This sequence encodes CASSQVSYQETQYF.

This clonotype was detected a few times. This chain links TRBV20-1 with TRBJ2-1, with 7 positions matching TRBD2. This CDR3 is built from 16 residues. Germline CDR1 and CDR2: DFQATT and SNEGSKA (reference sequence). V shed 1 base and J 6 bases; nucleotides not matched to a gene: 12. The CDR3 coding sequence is TGCAGTGCTAGAGGTCCCTTTGCGGGAGTCTCCAATGAGCAGTTCTTC. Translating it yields CSARGPFAGVSNEQFF.

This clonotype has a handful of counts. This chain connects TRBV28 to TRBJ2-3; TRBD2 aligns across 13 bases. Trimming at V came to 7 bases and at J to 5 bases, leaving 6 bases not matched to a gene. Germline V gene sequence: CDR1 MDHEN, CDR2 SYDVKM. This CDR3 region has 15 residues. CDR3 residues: CASTGLAGARDTQYF. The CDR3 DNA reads TGTGCCAGCACCGGACTAGCGGGAGCAAGAGATACGCAGTATTTT.

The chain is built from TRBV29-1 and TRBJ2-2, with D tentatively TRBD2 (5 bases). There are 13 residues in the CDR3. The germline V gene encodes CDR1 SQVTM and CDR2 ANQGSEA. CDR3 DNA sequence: TGCATCCCCGGGGTTGGTGATCTGGGGGAGCTGTTTTTT. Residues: CIPGVGDLGELFF.

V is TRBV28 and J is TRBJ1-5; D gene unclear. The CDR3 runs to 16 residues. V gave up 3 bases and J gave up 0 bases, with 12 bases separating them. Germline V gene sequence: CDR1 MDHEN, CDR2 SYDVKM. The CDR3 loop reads CASSFSRGFSNQPQHF. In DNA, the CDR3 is TGTGCCAGCAGTTTCTCCCGCGGTTTTAGCAATCAGCCCCAGCATTTT.

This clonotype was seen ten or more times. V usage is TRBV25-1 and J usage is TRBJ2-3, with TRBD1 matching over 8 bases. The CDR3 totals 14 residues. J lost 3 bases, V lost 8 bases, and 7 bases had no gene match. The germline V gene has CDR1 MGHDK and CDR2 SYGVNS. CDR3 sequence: CASSTGGVTDTQYF. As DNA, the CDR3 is TGTGCCAGCTCAACAGGGGGAGTAACAGATACGCAGTATTTT. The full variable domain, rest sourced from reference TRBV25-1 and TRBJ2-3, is EADIYQTPRYLVIGTGKKITLECSQTMGHDKMYWYQQDPGMELHLIHYSYGVNSTEKGDLSSESTVSRIRTEHFPLTLESARPSHTSQYLCASSTGGVTDTQYFGPGTRLTVL.